The clone carrying this T cell receptor (beta chain) was observed many times. Its antigen is undetermined. The sample is drawn from a study of T cell repertoires in cytomegalovirus infection. Overall study results and limits: Clonotypes of TCR beta that were HLA-C-restricted and CMV-specific dominated the ex vivo response.

Each CDR3 protein is one row after TCRdb ran MiXCR on the reads. The table records about 260,000 distinct CDR3 sequences, roughly 10% of them present only once. CDR1 is SGHKS and CDR2 is YYEKEE in the germline V gene (reference sequence). J was trimmed by 2 bases and V by 0 bases; bases with no gene match: 3. The CDR3 length is 15 residues. V is TRBV5-5 and J is TRBJ2-3, with 7 bases lining up with TRBD1. This receptor was identified in a human donor in good health (CMV status not recorded). Some clones in this sample may be carry-over from other donors' samples. The sample consisted of PBMCs. The CDR3: CASSLEGAVTDTQYF. In DNA form, the CDR3 reads TGTGCCAGCAGCTTGGAGGGGGCAGTCACAGATACGCAGTATTTT.